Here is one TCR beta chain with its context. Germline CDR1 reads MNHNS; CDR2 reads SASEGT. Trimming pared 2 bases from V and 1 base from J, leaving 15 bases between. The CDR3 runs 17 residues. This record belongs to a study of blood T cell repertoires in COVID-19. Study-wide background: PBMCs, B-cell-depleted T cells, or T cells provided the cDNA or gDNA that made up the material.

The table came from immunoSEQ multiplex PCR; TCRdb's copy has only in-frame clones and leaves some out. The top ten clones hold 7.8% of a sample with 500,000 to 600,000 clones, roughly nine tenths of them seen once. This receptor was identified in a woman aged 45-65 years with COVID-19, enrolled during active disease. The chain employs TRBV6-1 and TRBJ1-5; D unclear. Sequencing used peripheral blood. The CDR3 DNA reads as TGTGCCAGCAGTGAAAGGCCCCGGGGAACAAGCAATCAGCCCCAGCATTTT. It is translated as CASSERPRGTSNQPQHF.